One T cell receptor (beta chain) is described in this entry. Its matching antigen is unknown. The sample comes from a study of T cell responses to AZD1222 COVID-19 vaccine. Study-wide results and limits: Spike-specific TCR breadth and depth grew following two AZD1222 doses. White British donors predominated, females outnumbered males, and clonal diversity was possibly underestimated. The study identified only a handful of AZD1222 recipients as seropositive at baseline.

Some clones are missing from TCRdb's copy, which holds only in-frame ones; the method was immunoSEQ multiplex PCR. The sample consists of tens of thousands of clones, over 70% of them appearing once. Recipients boosted at about 4 weeks or about 12 weeks are pooled. The TCR originated in an adult who received the AZD1222 COVID-19 vaccine. The sequenced sample was peripheral blood, obtained 28 days after the second AZD1222 dose.

The CDR3 loop is CASSYRASGKSYEQYF. CDR3 in DNA: TGTGCCAGCAGTTACAGAGCTAGCGGGAAGTCCTACGAGCAGTACTTC. The chain joins TRBV6-6 to TRBJ2-7; 9 positions agree with TRBD2. V lost 2 bases to trimming and J lost 1 base; unmatched junction nucleotides: 6. The CDR3 loop spans 16 amino acids. The germline gives CDR1 MNHNY, CDR2 SVGAGI (reference sequence).